This record covers a single T cell receptor (beta chain). This clone's antigen is unknown. Per-nucleotide qualities are absent, and no much larger clonotype sits a single base away. The cohort was made up of approximately 670 healthy bone marrow donors. Cohort members were all nominally healthy when sampled, although unrecorded immune exposures were likely present. The donor tested CMV seronegative, placing the donor among the 352 seronegative members of the cohort. Every donor gave a peripheral blood sample, and the peripheral blood mononuclear cells from that sample were used for TCR beta sequencing. Genomic DNA was extracted from the blood cell samples with the Qiagen DNeasy Blood Extraction Kit. Library construction relied on the immunoSEQ multiplex PCR assay. For the multiplex PCR, a mixture combining 60 forward primers for TCR Vbeta segments and 13 reverse primers for TCR Jbeta segments was used. The CDR3 region of rearranged TCR beta genes was amplified from genomic DNA with a multiplex PCR assay. On the Illumina HiSeq System, the amplified TCR beta libraries were sequenced as 87-base-pair reads. Regarding the original processing steps: A later analysis tallied around 82 million unique TCR beta chains across the approximately 670 repertoires, and approximately 9.9 million of those chains were shared by two or more donors. To remove PCR and sequencing errors, raw reads were error-corrected and collapsed into unique sequences using a nearest-neighbor algorithm that merged closely related sequences. V, D and J gene segments were assigned by aligning CDR3 sequences to IMGT reference sequences. For a sequence to be retained, at least a six-nucleotide match to both a V gene segment and a J gene segment was required. A rearrangement counted as productive if the CDR3 had no stop codons and remained in frame with V and J, and every other rearrangement counted as non-productive. CDR3 was defined by IMGT convention, running from the second conserved V-encoded cysteine to the conserved J-encoded phenylalanine. In an earlier analysis of around 570 of the donors, sequences lacking an unambiguous match to a single V gene segment were excluded. In an earlier analysis of some 590 of the donors, a V segment was called functional when productive rearrangements were above 56.7%, and segregating when the standard deviation between donors exceeded 5%. A statistical classification framework was built to diagnose cytomegalovirus status from the catalog of TCR beta chain sequences. V and J gene assignment, in a later analysis, came from comparing TCR nucleotide sequences with IMGT/GENE-DB human TR gene sequences. The TCRdist pipeline was used in a later analysis to assign CDR3 sequences and most-parsimonious VDJ recombination scenarios. In a later analysis, every TCR beta chain was defined by the combination of its CDR3 amino acid sequence and its V-gene family, and reads without a unique V-gene family were dropped. To address suspected cross-contamination and a sequencing artifact, a later analysis removed approximately 590 highly shared, low-generation-probability nucleotide sequences. In a later analysis, a clonal expansion index was calculated for each public chain from normalized within-repertoire ranks of inferred template counts. Generation probabilities in a later analysis came from a VDJ recombination model fitted to out-of-frame rearrangements, and those results were checked against IGoR. A later analysis scored TCR-TCR, TCR-HLA and TCR-CMV co-occurrence with hypergeometric tests, applying a repertoire-size bias correction to TCR pairs. In a later analysis, false discovery rates were estimated by permuting HLA or CMV assignments 20 times. A later analysis grouped co-occurring TCRs with DBSCAN, adding TCRdist sequence similarity when clustering within HLA-allele-positive subsets. For co-occurrence clustering, repertoires with fewer than 30,000 or more than 120,000 public chains were excluded, along with roughly 5 repertoires with anomalous nucleotide sharing. TCRdb limited this immuneACCESS table to in-frame rearrangements with V and J called. A share of clones is missing; checked studies link under half to unresolved V genes, and the rest is unexplained. V and J calls plus clone size are reproduced from that table; the DNA served to infer D and trimming. Recorded for this sample are roughly 200,000 clones; 82% of them occurred a single time. The ten largest account for around 0.52% of the sample.

The data were taken from a study of cytomegalovirus exposure and HLA in healthy donors (dated by TCRdb to about 2017). Regarding the research as a whole: According to an earlier analysis of 587 of the donors, about 179 million T cells yielded over 90 million unique TCR beta sequences and around 300 Gb of sequence data. About 320 gigabases of sequencing data and tens of millions of unique TCR sequences were included in an early release covering around 600 HLA-typed donors. Of the approximately 400 genotyped donors, 65% to 90% were placed in the genetic ancestry cluster associated with self-reported Caucasian donors. The study was designed to test whether signatures of past pathogen exposure could be identified by cataloging public T cell receptors. Using immunosequencing, the study profiled T cell repertoires from fewer than 700 subjects and related those repertoires to cytomegalovirus serostatus. Along with the roughly 670-subject first cohort, a separate validation cohort of over 90 different subjects was used. High-throughput TCR immunosequencing, statistical association of individual TCRs with disease status, and machine learning were combined to predict cytomegalovirus infection status. A later analysis re-examined previously published TCR beta repertoires from 600 to 700 donors and added high-resolution HLA genotyping to investigate patterns of TCR occurrence. Rather than drawing on any new phenotypic data, the later analysis identified candidate immune exposures from TCR beta sequences and the way those sequences occurred across donors. In an earlier analysis of 500 to 650 of the donors, high-throughput TCR beta sequencing was used to judge whether each TCR beta V gene segment behaved as functional or pseudogenic. Donor age, sex, ethnicity and CMV serostatus were compiled together with the repertoire data. A later genetic analysis took genome-wide SNP genotypes for about 55% of the roughly 700 donors and used that subset as a discovery cohort. Every repertoire in the discovery cohort had been generated on one and the same sequencing platform. HLA typing included class I and class II loci at four-digit resolution. The number of typed donors differed by locus: about 620-640 for A, B, C, DRB1 and DQB1; about 520 for DQA1; 606 for DPA1; and some 450 for DPB1. Four or five DR-DQ haplotypes were treated as single units for association and clustering because of strong linkage in the cohort. Among about 390 genotyped donors of the cohort, an average of roughly 240,000 unique TCR beta nucleotide sequences were sequenced per donor, approximately 20% of them non-productive.

The paper as a whole reports these results and caveats: Compared with the roughly 700-donor mean, donors in an Asian-associated ancestry cluster had fewer N-insertions in productive TCRs, according to a later genetic analysis. A further reported finding was that TCR beta sequences accurately predicted the HLA-A and HLA-B alleles for most subjects in the first cohort. The study listed approximately 150 TCR beta chains as associated with cytomegalovirus. In a later analysis, most CMV-associated TCR beta chains were found to appear HLA-restricted, with HLA associations seemingly driven largely by CMV exposure. In a later genetic analysis, a missense DCLRE1C variant was associated with V-gene and J-gene trimming of TCR beta chains, and the association was replicated in an independent cohort. In both the original and validation cohorts, the classifier was reported to diagnose cytomegalovirus status with high specificity and sensitivity. Immune exposure information for the cohort was limited to CMV serostatus. The presence/absence analyses assumed that sequencing depth was roughly uniform across donors, and that assumption may not be true. An earlier analysis of some 590 of the donors showed that most TCR beta V segments appeared in productive rearrangements either about 87% or about 30% of the time, which broadly matched IMGT annotations. In a later analysis, some 18,000 TCR beta sequences were associated with specific HLA alleles at a false discovery rate of 0.05. Across donors, most TCR sequences were observed very rarely, whereas some public TCRs were present in many individuals. The 87-base-pair reads could not distinguish some IMGT-functional V segments, including TRBV6-2 and TRBV6-3, so those segments were excluded. According to a later analysis, parvovirus B19, influenza, CMV and Epstein-Barr virus appeared linked to several top co-occurrence clusters. In vitro tests confirmed that a few of the cytomegalovirus-associated TCR beta chains recognize cytomegalovirus antigens. HLA typing was unavailable for some donors at each locus, so association tests used only the typed subset. Because counts were too low, seventeen rarely observed V segments, including chromosome 9 orphons, were excluded from the earlier analysis of under 650 of the donors. When HLA alleles, especially DR and DQ, strongly co-occurred, attributing TCR associations to individual alleles was difficult. It was suggested by the authors that the approach could potentially be generalized to other disease states and immunological phenotypes. This cohort had only TCR beta chains sequenced, and the lack of alpha or paired-chain data limited which features could be detected. A cluster of highly shared sequence variants was judged likely to represent a technical artifact of the sequencing pipeline. In a later analysis, HLA-associated TCR beta chains were found to be more clonally expanded and to have lower generation probabilities than equally common non-associated chains. In a later analysis, the rate of TCR association differed among HLA loci, with DRB1 alleles having the most associated TCRs and HLA-C alleles having the fewest. Linkage disequilibrium might explain the correlated functional status among segregating V segments, but an unknown experimental factor could not be ruled out.

Its CDR3 holds 13 amino acids, cysteine through phenylalanine. The retained sequence is limited to the CDR3, 39 bases, with the frame set at the first base. Based on the germline V gene (reference sequence), the CDR1 and CDR2 sequences are GTSNPN and SVGIG. Trimming leaves V shorter by 6 bases and J shorter by 2 bases, with the junction holding 2 bases beyond the gene matches. The sequencing input was PBMCs. Recombination linked TRBV30 to TRBJ1-5, with 9 middle bases fitting TRBD1. This TCR was recovered from a woman aged 50 to 65 in good health and CMV-seronegative. The CDR3 reads CACRTGGNQPQHF. The DNA sequence is as follows: TGTGCCTGTAGGACAGGGGGCAATCAGCCCCAGCATTTT.